These 15 T cell receptor beta chains share one sample of origin, sequenced in a study of siplizumab effects on memory and regulatory T cells (dated by TCRdb to about 2019). Libraries were built with the immunoSEQ multiplex PCR assay. The table was pulled from immuneACCESS by TCRdb, which kept in-frame rearrangements only. Such tables lose some clones; where checked, under half of the loss comes from unresolved V genes, and the rest has no known cause. The sample profile shows 99,000 or so clones; 90% to 95% of them were found once. 1% to 1.5% of the sample is in the top ten clones. Sequenced sample: non-Treg CD4+ T cells sorted from blood. Reading the label with the study, this specimen's cell subset or site is: FACS-sorted unstimulated CD4+ non-regulatory T cells. The receptors were sampled from a human donor in good health.

The chain joins TRBV4-1 to TRBJ2-2, with D perhaps TRBD2 (6 bases). The ends were cut back, 2 bases at V and 4 bases at J, with 29 bases in the middle. CDR3 length equals 21 residues. CDR1 MGHRA and CDR2 YSYEKL come from the germline V gene. CDR3 in amino acids: CASSQPLGIGRLESGTGELFF. In DNA, the CDR3 is TGCGCCAGCAGCCAACCGCTGGGCATAGGGCGACTAGAGTCCGGCACCGGGGAGCTGTTTTTT.

The rearrangement uses TRBV28 and TRBJ2-7; D gene ambiguous. CDR1 and CDR2 from the germline V gene are MDHEN and SYDVKM. The CDR3 length is 13 residues. Trimming took 2 bases from V and 6 from J, leaving 11 bases between them. CDR3 nucleotides: TGTGCCAGCAGTTTACTGTCAGTCTCCGAGCAGTACTTC. Protein sequence: CASSLLSVSEQYF.

The chain employs TRBV30 and TRBJ1-1; D call uncertain. The V gene lost 1 base and the J gene lost 7 bases, with 7 bases spanning the gap. Germline CDR1 is GTSNPN and CDR2 is SVGIG (reference sequence). This CDR3 has 11 residues. CDR3 sequence: CAWSGRLEAFF. DNA for the CDR3: TGTGCCTGGAGTGGACGGCTTGAAGCTTTCTTT.

The chain links TRBV4-1 to TRBJ1-4; the D is unclear. The CDR3 spans 15 residues. CDR1 MGHRA and CDR2 YSYEKL come from the germline V gene. The V end lost 0 bases, the J end lost 6 bases, and 11 bases lay between the germline ends. For the CDR3, the DNA is TGCGCCAGCAGCCAAGAAGCCAAAGGTTATGAAAAACTGTTTTTT. This encodes CASSQEAKGYEKLFF.

The CDR3 nucleotides read TGCAGCGTACGTACAGTGGAAGCTTTCTTT. It is translated as CSVRTVEAFF. The J gene is TRBJ1-1, the V gene TRBV29-1; D ambiguous. Looked up from germline, CDR1 is SQVTM and CDR2 is ANQGSEA. V was cut by 6 bases and J by 8 bases, with 10 bases left in between. This CDR3 has 10 amino acids. The full variable domain, in which reference TRBV29-1 and TRBJ1-1 provide the parts outside the CDR3, is SAVISQKPSRDICQRGTSLTIQCQVDSQVTMMFWYRQQPGQSLTLIATANQGSEATYESGFVIDKFPISRPNLTFSTLTVSNMSPEDSSIYLCSVRTVEAFFGQGTRLTVV.

V and J are TRBV6-6 and TRBJ2-7; a weak D match, TRBD2 (6 bases). CDR3 length: 15 amino acids. Germline assignment: CDR1 MNHNY and CDR2 SVGAGI (reference sequence). Trimming took off 0 bases at V and 5 bases at J, with 14 bases between the two ends. The CDR3 reads CASSYSRGRHDEQYF. CDR3 coding DNA: TGTGCCAGCAGTTACTCGAGAGGGAGGCATGACGAGCAGTACTTC.

The chain carries TRBV6-6 and TRBJ1-2, with D possibly TRBD1 on 6 matching bases. This CDR3 spans 16 amino acids. Germline lookup yields CDR1 MNHNY and CDR2 SVGAGI (reference sequence). V lost 0 bases to trimming and J lost 8 bases, with 19 bases between them. The CDR3 region has the DNA TGTGCCAGCAGTTACTCGACAGGACCTCTATCTGAGGGCTACACCTTC. Protein: CASSYSTGPLSEGYTF.

V is TRBV5-4 and J is TRBJ1-2; 8 positions agree with TRBD1. The CDR3 covers 15 residues. The J segment lost 6 bases and the V segment lost 1 base, leaving 8 bases of the junction unmatched. CDR1 SGHNT and CDR2 YYREEE come from the germline V gene (reference sequence). The CDR3 DNA sequence: TGTGCCAGCAGCTTGCAGGGGACAGGAAACCATGGCTACACCTTC. Translation gives CASSLQGTGNHGYTF.

A single count supports this clone. V usage is TRBV18 and J usage is TRBJ2-7; no definite D call. The V end was cut by 2 bases, the J end by 0 bases, with 17 bases between. The CDR3 sequence is 17 residues long. The V gene's germline CDR1 is KGHSH and CDR2 LQKENI. The CDR3, as DNA: TGTGCCAGCTCACCAAGTTTGGGATCACGAAGCTCCTACGAGCAGTACTTC. Protein: CASSPSLGSRSSYEQYF.

V gene TRBV15 combines with J gene TRBJ2-2; TRBD1 aligns across 7 bases. V lost 4 bases and J lost 3; bases outside the gene matches: 14. CDR1 is LNHNV and CDR2 is YYDKDF in the germline V gene (reference sequence). The CDR3 totals 18 residues. CDR3 sequence reads: CATSTARQGAGDTGELFF. The CDR3 DNA follows: TGTGCCACCAGCACCGCCCGACAGGGAGCCGGCGACACCGGGGAGCTGTTTTTT.

The rearrangement joins TRBV7-2 to TRBJ2-5; D remains unclear. The CDR3 covers 12 residues. V lost 9 bases, J lost 5 bases, and 13 bases lay in between. The germline V gene has CDR1 SGHTA and CDR2 FQGNSA. The CDR3 spells CASRPAGETQYF. The CDR3 bases are TGTGCCAGTCGTCCGGCCGGCGAGACCCAGTACTTC.

The V and J genes are TRBV5-5 and TRBJ2-3; possibly TRBD1 or TRBD2 for D (5 bases each). The germline V gene encodes CDR1 SGHKS and CDR2 YYEKEE (reference sequence). The V end was cut by 3 bases, the J end by 4 bases, with 18 bases between. The CDR3 contains 16 residues. CDR3 amino acids: CASSWGRAGGADTQYF. CDR3 in DNA: TGTGCCAGCAGCTGGGGCCGGGCTGGAGGCGCAGATACGCAGTATTTT.

The V call is TRBV5-1, the J call TRBJ2-1; 10 nucleotides line up with TRBD2. This CDR3 is built from 16 residues. The V segment lost 0 bases and the J segment 7 bases; nucleotides outside the gene matches: 7. Germline V lookup: CDR1 SGHRS, CDR2 YFSETQ. CDR3 sequence reads: CASSLEASGSWNEQFF. CDR3 coding DNA: TGCGCCAGCAGCTTGGAGGCTAGCGGGAGCTGGAATGAGCAGTTCTTC.

This clone came up once. The gene calls are TRBV27 and TRBJ2-2; D call uncertain. CDR1 is MNHEY and CDR2 is SMNVEV in the germline V gene (reference sequence). V shed 8 bases and J shed 0 bases, with 7 bases lying between them. The CDR3 spans 13 residues. The CDR3 sequence: CASGKANTGELFF. In DNA, the CDR3 is TGTGCCAGCGGGAAGGCGAACACCGGGGAGCTGTTTTTT.

J is TRBJ1-2 and V is TRBV5-6, with 11 bases aligning to TRBD1. This CDR3 is built from 12 residues. Germline V gene sequence: CDR1 SGHDT, CDR2 YYEEEE. The ends lost 4 bases at V and 8 bases at J; junction bases unmatched: 1. Here the CDR3 DNA reads TGTGCCAGCAGCCGGGACAGGGGGGGCTACACCTTC. It is translated as CASSRDRGGYTF.